The 17 T cell receptor beta chains reported below all come from one sample, sequenced in a study of identical twins. TCRdb used MiXCR to reprocess the 5' RACE reads, holding one entry per CDR3 protein. The sample includes 500,000 or so distinct CDR3 sequences, less than 25% of them seen just once. In addition, the sample was reused for a study of T cells expressing NK-cell markers.

What was sequenced was CD4+ T cells sorted from blood. The receptors shown here come from a woman under 30 in good health.

A few counts support this clonotype. The chain links TRBV5-6 to TRBJ1-1; no clear D. The V and J ends lost 4 bases and 2 bases respectively, with 12 bases between them. The CDR3 contains 14 residues. Germline lookup yields CDR1 SGHDT and CDR2 YYEEEE. The chain's CDR3 is CASSPHRFNTEAFF. The CDR3 DNA is TGTGCCAGCAGCCCGCACAGATTCAACACTGAAGCTTTCTTT.

This clonotype was detected ten times or more. V gene TRBV6-1 combines with J gene TRBJ2-2; D is perhaps TRBD1 (5 bases). Trimming pared 7 bases from V and 1 base from J, leaving 7 bases between. This CDR3 spans 13 amino acids. Germline CDR1 reads MNHNS; CDR2 reads SASEGT. Here the CDR3 DNA reads TGTGCCAGCACTAGGGGGAACACCGGGGAGCTGTTTTTT. As protein: CASTRGNTGELFF.

This clonotype has ten or more counts. This rearrangement joins TRBV29-1 to TRBJ2-3; 12 bases are a match to TRBD1. V shed 7 bases, J shed 4 bases, and the junction held 3 bases outside the gene matches. The CDR3 runs 13 residues. Germline V lookup: CDR1 SQVTM, CDR2 ANQGSEA. The CDR3 bases are TGCAGCGCCGGGACAGGGGGCGCAGATACGCAGTATTTT. Translated: CSAGTGGADTQYF.

This clonotype was seen a handful of times. CDR3 bases: TGCGCCAGCAGAATCCTCGGCAATGAGCAGTTCTTC. The encoded protein is CASRILGNEQFF. J is TRBJ2-1 and V is TRBV5-1; D unclear. V lost 5 bases and J lost 6, with 9 bases in between. CDR3 length: 12 residues. The V gene's germline CDR1 is SGHRS and CDR2 YFSETQ.

The gene calls are TRBV9 and TRBJ2-7, with 8 bases aligning to TRBD1. Germline loops: CDR1 SGDLS, CDR2 YYNGEE. The CDR3 is 14 amino acids. After removal of 0 bases from V and 3 bases from J, the junction contained 2 bases not matched to a gene. In DNA, the CDR3 is TGTGCCAGCAGCGTAGGACAGGGGAACTACGAGCAGTACTTC. Translated, it gives CASSVGQGNYEQYF.

This clonotype turned up a few times. The V call is TRBV20-1, the J call TRBJ2-7; 8 nucleotides agree with TRBD1. Germline CDR1 reads DFQATT; CDR2 reads SNEGSKA (reference sequence). The junction had 5 bases not matched to a gene; V was cut back by 4 bases and J by 3 bases. This CDR3 comprises 13 residues. Written as DNA, the CDR3 is TGCAGTGCTACAGGGGGCACCATCTACGAGCAGTACTTC. Amino acid sequence: CSATGGTIYEQYF.

This clonotype was counted a few times. The genes are TRBV29-1 and TRBJ1-1; TRBD1 is a possible D gene (5 bases). Per the germline V gene, CDR1 is SQVTM and CDR2 is ANQGSEA. CDR3 size: 14 residues. The germline V and J ends were trimmed by 6 bases and 3 bases, with 17 bases remaining between them. The CDR3 region has the DNA TGCAGCGTGCGCAAGGCAGGGCGGGACACTGAAGCTTTCTTT. It translates to CSVRKAGRDTEAFF. Complete variable domain (other parts from reference TRBV29-1 and TRBJ1-1): SAVISQKPSRDICQRGTSLTIQCQVDSQVTMMFWYRQQPGQSLTLIATANQGSEATYESGFVIDKFPISRPNLTFSTLTVSNMSPEDSSIYLCSVRKAGRDTEAFFGQGTRLTVV.

The chain has TRBV12-3 or TRBV12-4 and TRBJ2-1, with D perhaps matching TRBD1 (6 bases). This CDR3 is 16 amino acids long. Trimming took off 6 bases at V and 4 bases at J, with 19 bases between the two ends. This CDR3 reads CASRPTTTGPYNEQFF. The CDR3 region has the DNA TGTGCCAGCAGGCCAACTACGACAGGACCTTACAATGAGCAGTTCTTC.

This rearrangement joins TRBV6-1 to TRBJ1-4, with TRBD1 matching over 10 bases. The CDR3 runs 14 residues. With 5 bases clipped from V and 8 bases from J, the junction kept 5 bases outside the gene matches. Germline values: CDR1 MNHNS, CDR2 SASEGT. This CDR3 is CASSTTGGREKLFF. CDR3 coding DNA: TGTGCCAGCAGTACGACAGGGGGCAGAGAAAAACTGTTTTTT.

This clonotype was picked up many times. This sequence joins TRBV12-3 or TRBV12-4 and TRBJ2-7; either TRBD1 or TRBD2 may fit D (6 bases each). Trimming cost V 3 bases and J 2 bases, with 8 bases left between them. The CDR3 is 13 residues long. The CDR3 loop reads CASSFRGPYEQYF. The CDR3 DNA is TGTGCCAGCAGTTTTCGGGGGCCCTACGAGCAGTACTTC.

This clonotype was found a few times. V gene TRBV20-1 combines with J gene TRBJ1-2; D perhaps matches TRBD1 (5 bases). The CDR3 consists of 13 residues. Germline CDR1 reads DFQATT; CDR2 reads SNEGSKA (reference sequence). The ends were cut back, 6 bases at V and 8 bases at J, with 19 bases in the middle. CDR3 loop: CSAIKQVLGGYTF. The CDR3 DNA sequence: TGCAGTGCCATTAAACAGGTCCTGGGCGGCTACACCTTC.

This chain joins TRBV2 and TRBJ2-1; no reliable D call. Germline lookup yields CDR1 SNHLY and CDR2 FYNNEI. V was trimmed by 7 bases and J by 4 bases, leaving 5 bases between them. There are 11 residues in the CDR3. The CDR3 is CASTDYNEQFF. CDR3 DNA: TGTGCCAGCACGGATTACAATGAGCAGTTCTTC. Filled out from reference TRBV2 and TRBJ2-1, the complete variable domain reads EPEVTQTPSHQVTQMGQEVILRCVPISNHLYFYWYRQILGQKVEFLVSFYNNEISEKSEIFDDQFSVERPDGSNFTLKIRSTKLEDSAMYFCASTDYNEQFFGPGTRLTVL.

The chain recombines TRBV7-2 with TRBJ1-1, with D possibly matching TRBD1 (5 bases). V was pared by 7 bases and J by 1 base, with 10 bases between. CDR1 SGHTA and CDR2 FQGNSA come from the germline V gene. The CDR3 covers 13 residues. The CDR3 loop reads CASKADRNTEAFF. The CDR3 region has the DNA TGTGCCAGCAAAGCAGACAGGAACACTGAAGCTTTCTTT.

The chain combines TRBV20-1 with TRBJ2-7; 7 bases are a match to TRBD2. The CDR3 is made up of 14 amino acids. Trimming at V came to 2 bases and at J to 3 bases, leaving 7 bases not matched to a gene. The V gene's germline CDR1 is DFQATT and CDR2 SNEGSKA (reference sequence). The CDR3 reads CSARRPGLLYEQYF. The CDR3 DNA follows: TGCAGTGCTAGACGCCCGGGACTACTCTACGAGCAGTACTTC.

The gene calls are TRBV7-2 and TRBJ2-7, with D possibly being TRBD2 (5 bases). Germline V gives CDR1 SGHTA, CDR2 FQGNSA. The CDR3 is made up of 14 amino acids. The V and J ends lost 8 bases and 0 bases respectively, with 14 bases between them. The CDR3 spells CASRQRESSYEQYF. As DNA, the CDR3 is TGTGCCAGCCGTCAGAGGGAGAGCTCCTACGAGCAGTACTTC. Combining the CDR3 with reference TRBV7-2 and TRBJ2-7 gives the whole variable domain GAGVSQSPSNKVTEKGKDVELRCDPISGHTALYWYRQSLGQGLEFLIYFQGNSAPDKSGLPSDRFSAERTGGSVSTLTIQRTQQEDSAVYLCASRQRESSYEQYFGPGTRLTVT.

The chain couples TRBV4-2 to TRBJ1-4; TRBD1 matches at 11 bases. Germline CDR1 and CDR2: LGHNA and YNFKEQ. There are 15 residues in the CDR3. The V and J ends lost 6 bases and 7 bases, in that order; junction bases with no gene match: 7. The CDR3 DNA follows: TGTGCCAGCAGAGAAACCGGGACAGGGGGTGAAAAACTGTTTTTT. Protein sequence: CASRETGTGGEKLFF.

CDR3 nucleotides: TGTGCCAGCAGTCCTTTAGCGGTAGCCTACTCTGGGGCCAACGTCCTGACTTTC. It encodes CASSPLAVAYSGANVLTF. The V call is TRBV27, the J call TRBJ2-6, with D possibly TRBD2 on 6 matching bases. The CDR3 sequence is 18 residues long. Trimming left V 5 bases short and J 0 bases short, with 17 bases between. Germline CDR1 and CDR2: MNHEY and SMNVEV (reference sequence).